The present T cell receptor beta chain was sequenced within a study of shared clonotypes between healthy human individuals. Samples left unsorted employed approximately 94 million PBMCs for genomic DNA. Every subset's genomic DNA went evenly onto several immunoSEQ plates. As originally analysed: From ImmunoSEQ came sequences covering only the junction and carrying no quality scores, so filtering differed. Sequencing used immunoSEQ multiplex PCR; TCRdb keeps in-frame clones, though not all of them. V and J calls and clone size follow that table, whereas D and trimming were derived from the DNA. The repertoire holds about 470,000 clones, with 79% as singletons. Germline V gene sequence: CDR1 SGHRS, CDR2 YFSETQ. The CDR3 sequence is 15 residues long. Germline trimming cut 4 bases from V and 0 bases from J; bases unmatched to any gene: 3.

V is TRBV5-1 and J is TRBJ2-7; 11 bases are a match to TRBD2. Sequencing input: PBMCs. This sequence was found in a woman in her forties in good health. Some clones in this sample may be carry-over from other donors' samples. This CDR3 is CASSPGLAASYEQYF. In DNA form, the CDR3 reads TGCGCCAGCAGCCCGGGACTAGCGGCCTCCTACGAGCAGTACTTC. Variable domain in full (rest from reference TRBV5-1 and TRBJ2-7): KAGVTQTPRYLIKTRGQQVTLSCSPISGHRSVSWYQQTPGQGLQFLFEYFSETQRNKGNFPGRFSGRQFSNSRSEMNVSTLELGDSALYLCASSPGLAASYEQYFGPGTRLTVT.